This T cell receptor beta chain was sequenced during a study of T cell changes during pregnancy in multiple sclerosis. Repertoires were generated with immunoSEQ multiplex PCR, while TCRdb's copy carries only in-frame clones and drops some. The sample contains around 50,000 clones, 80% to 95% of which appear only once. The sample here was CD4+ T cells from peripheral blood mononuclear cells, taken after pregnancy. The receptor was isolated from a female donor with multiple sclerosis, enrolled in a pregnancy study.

Written as DNA, the CDR3 is TGTGCCAGCAGCTTGTCCCGGGACAGGCTGACAGATACGCAGTATTTT. This gives the protein CASSLSRDRLTDTQYF. The chain has TRBV7-2 and TRBJ2-3; 8 bases are shared with TRBD1. CDR1 is SGHTA and CDR2 is FQGNSA in the germline V gene. Trimming removed 3 bases from V and 3 bases from J; junction bases left unmatched: 8. This CDR3 spans 16 amino acids.